This TCR beta chain was obtained from a study of control samples from healthy donors and cancer patients. Method: immunoSEQ multiplex PCR; TCRdb's copy keeps in-frame clones and lacks some. The data contain roughly 130,000 clones, roughly 94% of them singletons. Germline V gene sequence: CDR1 MNHNS, CDR2 SASEGT. V was cut by 3 bases and J by 0 bases, with 18 bases left in between. This CDR3 has 19 residues. The receptor's source is a man in his fifties or sixties with colorectal cancer. This sequence joins TRBV6-1 and TRBJ2-6, with D perhaps TRBD1 (7 bases). What was sequenced was PBMCs. CDR3 loop: CASSERRQGLISGANVLTF. The DNA of the CDR3 is TGTGCCAGCAGTGAGAGGAGACAGGGACTCATCTCTGGGGCCAACGTCCTGACTTTC.